A single sample is the source of the 8 T cell receptor beta chains below, sequenced in a study of blood T cell repertoires in COVID-19. Produced via immunoSEQ multiplex PCR; TCRdb's table is partial and in-frame only. The sample shows about 270,000 clones, around 90% of them seen only once. Sequencing was performed on PBMCs or T cells enriched from blood (not recorded which). The receptors were sampled from a woman aged 45-60 years who had recovered from COVID-19.

The rearrangement uses TRBV7-2 and TRBJ2-1; TRBD2 matches at 11 bases. Germline CDR1 is SGHTA and CDR2 is FQGNSA. J was trimmed by 11 bases and V by 5 bases; bases with no gene match: 5. The CDR3 is made up of 13 amino acids. In DNA, the CDR3 is TGTGCCAGCAGCGTACGACTAGCGGGGCAGCAGTTCTTC. Amino acid sequence: CASSVRLAGQQFF.

This chain joins TRBV6-2 or TRBV6-3 and TRBJ2-1, with 12 bases matching TRBD2. The germline V gene encodes CDR1 MNHEY and CDR2 SVGEGT. CDR3 length equals 16 residues. J gave up 4 bases and V 5 bases, and 6 bases lay outside the gene matches. Here the CDR3 reads CASSTRLAGAYNEQFF. The CDR3 nucleotides read TGTGCCAGCAGTACCCGACTAGCGGGAGCATACAATGAGCAGTTCTTC.

The chain has TRBV3-1 (or the pseudogene TRBV3-2) and TRBJ1-2, with TRBD1 matching over 10 bases. The CDR3 is made up of 14 amino acids. The germline gives CDR1 LGHDT, CDR2 YNNKEL (reference sequence). V was clipped by 5 bases and J by 4 bases; unmatched bases: 4. This CDR3 is CASSYRDRGYGYTF. CDR3 sequence (DNA): TGTGCCAGCAGCTACCGGGACAGGGGCTATGGCTACACCTTC.

The rearrangement links TRBV7-2 to TRBJ2-7; 7 positions agree with TRBD2. CDR1 is SGHTA, CDR2 FQGNSA, per germline. This CDR3 is 12 amino acids long. V was clipped by 10 bases and J by 4 bases; unmatched bases: 7. CDR3 region: CATRGEGYEQYF. The CDR3 bases are TGTGCCACTCGGGGGGAGGGGTACGAGCAGTACTTC.

This chain connects TRBV7-9 to TRBJ1-3, with D perhaps TRBD1 (5 bases). CDR3 size: 13 residues. V shed 4 bases and J shed 1 base, with 5 bases lying between them. Germline V gene lookup returns CDR1 SEHNR and CDR2 FQNEAQ (reference sequence). The CDR3 DNA is TGTGCCAGCAGCTCAGGGTCTGGAAACACCATATATTTT. Residues: CASSSGSGNTIYF. The complete variable domain, with remaining parts taken from reference TRBV7-9 and TRBJ1-3, reads DTGVSQNPRHKITKRGQNVTFRCDPISEHNRLYWYRQTLGQGPEFLTYFQNEAQLEKSRLLSDRFSAERPKGSFSTLEIQRTEQGDSAMYLCASSSGSGNTIYFGEGSWLTVV.

This clone has only one observation. The chain combines TRBV29-1 with TRBJ1-1, with a tentative D call TRBD1 (5 bases). The CDR3 is made up of 16 amino acids. Trimming pared 7 bases from V and 1 base from J, leaving 22 bases between. Germline V CDR1 and CDR2: SQVTM, ANQGSEA. Here the CDR3 reads CSARDSGKRRNTEAFF. Here the CDR3 DNA reads TGCAGCGCAAGGGATTCAGGGAAGCGAAGGAACACTGAAGCTTTCTTT. The complete variable domain, with remaining parts taken from reference TRBV29-1 and TRBJ1-1, reads SAVISQKPSRDICQRGTSLTIQCQVDSQVTMMFWYRQQPGQSLTLIATANQGSEATYESGFVIDKFPISRPNLTFSTLTVSNMSPEDSSIYLCSARDSGKRRNTEAFFGQGTRLTVV.

This rearrangement joins TRBV4-2 to TRBJ1-5; D is ambiguous. Germline-derived CDR1 and CDR2 are LGHNA and YNFKEQ. The V gene lost 3 bases and the J gene lost 4 bases, with 7 bases spanning the gap. The CDR3 is 13 residues long. CDR3 amino acids: CASSQSGNQPQHF. CDR3 DNA sequence: TGTGCCAGCAGCCAGTCGGGGAATCAGCCCCAGCATTTT.

CDR3 DNA: TGTGCCAGCAGCTTGGACAGGGGGGCCGCTGAAGCTTTCTTT. It specifies CASSLDRGAAEAFF. The chain is built from TRBV5-4 and TRBJ1-1; 8 bases map to TRBD1. CDR3 length: 14 residues. The V gene's germline CDR1 is SGHNT and CDR2 YYREEE (reference sequence). Trimming took 0 bases from V and 6 from J; bases not matched to a gene: 4.